The sample holds a few counts of the clone carrying this TCR beta chain. Its antigen is currently unknown. These data originate in a study of human T cells and chemical hapten exposure. Study-wide findings and caveats: Among TCRs, those above 1 in 1000 frequency were unaffected by DPC sensitization. Relative to control repertoires, expanded TCRs gave rise to significantly more large CDR3 similarity clusters.

Trimming removed 3 bases at V and 0 bases at J, with 12 bases between. Germline loops: CDR1 SGHTA, CDR2 FQGNSA. The CDR3 has 16 amino acids. TCRdb re-called the RACE reads with MiXCR, one entry per CDR3 protein. There are 300,000 to 400,000 distinct CDR3 sequences in the sample; under 8% occur only once, and 7.5% to 9% lies in the top ten. Described time point: patch test 1, 2 weeks after DPC sensitization. The treatment here: therapeutic diphenylcyclopropenone sensitization with weekly scalp DPC. Each donor was an alopecia patient between 18 and 70 years of age who qualified for DPC. This sequence joins TRBV7-2 and TRBJ2-1, with D unclear. This TCR was sampled from a woman aged 18-29 years with alopecia areata. Some clones in this sample may be carry-over from other donors' samples. This material consisted of whole blood, taken in connection with sensitization to the hapten diphenylcyclopropenone (DPC). The DNA for the CDR3 is TGTGCCAGCAGCTTGTCCTTCCGGGTCTCCTACAATGAGCAGTTCTTC. This codes for CASSLSFRVSYNEQFF.